This entry concerns a single T cell receptor beta chain. Original analysis: The assay estimated nucleated cells by amplifying reference gene primers. TCRdb keeps only in-frame clones here, not all; method: immunoSEQ multiplex PCR. V, J and clone size reflect that table, while D and trimming were determined from the DNA. The data hold 95,000 to 150,000 clones, with about 87% observed a single time. The record originates from a study of blood T cell repertoires in COVID-19. Study-level information: COVID-19 samples, acute and convalescent, were from the United States, Italy and Spain. In each case, the material was cDNA or gDNA derived from T cells, B-cell-depleted T cells, or PBMCs.

Trimming stripped 0 bases from V and 4 bases from J, with 10 bases between. CDR3 length: 15 amino acids. Germline V gene sequence: CDR1 SGHAT, CDR2 FQNNGV. The chain has TRBV11-2 and TRBJ1-3, with D unresolved. The sequenced sample consisted of peripheral blood. The origin of this receptor is a woman in her 50s with acute or convalescent COVID-19. CDR3 DNA: TGTGCCAGCAGCTTAGAGAGGGTCGTCGGAAACACCATATATTTT. Translation gives CASSLERVVGNTIYF.